The entry below describes one T cell receptor beta chain. This specimen belongs to a study of blood T cell repertoires in COVID-19. J gave up 3 bases and V 5 bases, and 7 bases lay outside the gene matches. CDR3 length equals 15 residues. CDR1 GTSNPN and CDR2 SVGIG come from the germline V gene (reference sequence). Clones were sequenced by immunoSEQ multiplex PCR, and TCRdb holds only the in-frame ones, with some missing. The table lists some 140,000 clones, roughly 82% of them singletons, with about an eighth in the top ten. The sequenced sample consisted of peripheral blood. The TCR originated in a man aged 80 or over with acute or convalescent COVID-19. The chain combines TRBV30 with TRBJ1-5; 10 nucleotides match TRBD1. The CDR3: CAWDKGQGFNQPQHF. The CDR3 region has the DNA TGTGCCTGGGACAAGGGACAGGGGTTCAATCAGCCCCAGCATTTT.